This is a list of T cell receptor beta chains from one sample in a study of blood T cell repertoires in COVID-19. Libraries were prepared by immunoSEQ multiplex PCR; TCRdb keeps only in-frame clonotypes and omits some of them. This sample has 200,000 to 250,000 clones, with more than 60% found just once. What was sequenced was peripheral blood. The receptors originated from a woman between 35 and 50 years old with active or convalescent COVID-19. Both conserved end residues are part of each CDR3. A D gene is named only where the DNA matches it firmly. Some rows mark clone size as missing; the rest say once, few, many or name a class of expanded clone.

size,V,J,D,DNA,CDR3
.,TRBV11-2,TRBJ2-1,TRBD2,TGTGCCAGCAGCCAGGGACTAGGAATCACTGAGCAGTTCTTC,CASSQGLGITEQFF
.,TRBV11-3,TRBJ1-1,.,TGTGCCAGCAGCCCGGGACTGGGCACTGAAGCTTTCTTT,CASSPGLGTEAFF
.,TRBV6-6,TRBJ1-5,TRBD1,TGTGCCAGCAGAACAGGGGCCTTCGGGGGGCCCCAGCATTTT,CASRTGAFGGPQHF
once,TRBV30,TRBJ1-4,.,TGTGCCTGGATGGACAGACGTAATGAAAAACTGTTTTTT,CAWMDRRNEKLFF
.,TRBV28,TRBJ2-3,.,TGTGCCAGCAGTTCCCCGGGTGCTAGCACAGATACGCAGTATTTT,CASSSPGASTDTQYF
.,TRBV20-1,TRBJ2-1,.,TGCAGTGTAGGGGTAATACAGTTCTTC,CSVGVIQFF
.,TRBV28,TRBJ1-5,.,TGTGCCAGCAGTCCTCCGGGATCGGGTCAGCCCCAGCATTTT,CASSPPGSGQPQHF
.,TRBV19,TRBJ2-6,TRBD1,TGTGCCAGTAGTACCGGGACAGGGGGGTCCGGGGCCAACGTCCTGACTTTC,CASSTGTGGSGANVLTF
.,TRBV11-2,TRBJ1-4,TRBD1,TGTGCCAGCAGCTTAGGGGCAGGGGGATGGACTAATGAAAAACTGTTTTTT,CASSLGAGGWTNEKLFF
.,TRBV19,TRBJ2-6,.,TGTGCCAGTAGTATTAGGGACTTTCGCTCTGGGGCCAACGTCCTGACTTTC,CASSIRDFRSGANVLTF
once,TRBV7-9,TRBJ2-2,TRBD2,TGTGCCAGCAGCTTACCCGGACTAGCCACCGGGGAGCTGTTTTTT,CASSLPGLATGELFF
few,TRBV12-5,TRBJ1-2,.,TGTGCTAGTGGCCATTCAGGGGTGCTTCCCTTCTATGGCTACACCTTC,CASGHSGVLPFYGYTF
.,TRBV3-1/TRBV3-2,TRBJ1-3,.,TGTGCCAGCAGCTCGCAGGGGTGGGGAAACACCATATATTTT,CASSSQGWGNTIYF
.,TRBV10-2,TRBJ1-4,.,TGCGCCAGCGCCGAGGGCGATTATGAAAAACTGTTTTTT,CASAEGDYEKLFF
few,TRBV3-1/TRBV3-2,TRBJ2-5,TRBD2,TGTGCCAGCAGCCAAGTCCGGGACGGGAGGGGGTACTTC,CASSQVRDGRGYF
.,TRBV5-1,TRBJ1-2,TRBD1,TGCGCCAGCAGCGAAGGACAGGGTTTCGCAGCCGGCTACACCTTC,CASSEGQGFAAGYTF
.,TRBV19,TRBJ2-1,TRBD1,TGTGCCAGTAGTATTCTACAGGGGAAAACGTCCTATGAGCAGTTCTTC,CASSILQGKTSYEQFF
.,TRBV30,TRBJ1-2,.,TGTGCCTGGAGTGGACAAGTCAACTACTATGGCTACACCTTC,CAWSGQVNYYGYTF
.,TRBV30,TRBJ1-4,TRBD1,TGTGCCTGGAGGGCCCACGGGACAGGGGACGAAAAACTGTTTTTT,CAWRAHGTGDEKLFF
.,TRBV10-3,TRBJ1-2,TRBD1,TGTGCCATCAGTGAGTCGGTCGGACAGGGGGGCACTAACTATGGCTACACCTTC,CAISESVGQGGTNYGYTF
few,TRBV5-1,TRBJ2-3,.,TGCGCCAGCAGCCGATCAGGGGGTAGCGGGGCCGCAGATACGCAGTATTTT,CASSRSGGSGAADTQYF
.,TRBV19,TRBJ1-2,.,TGTGCCAGTAGTAACACAGGGATGGTGAACACCTTC,CASSNTGMVNTF
.,TRBV27,TRBJ2-5,TRBD2,TGTGCCAGCAGTTTATACCCACGTCGCGCTAGCGGGGGGCAAGAGACCCAGTACTTC,CASSLYPRRASGGQETQYF
.,TRBV5-1,TRBJ2-5,.,TGCGCCAGCAGGACAACTGAGACCCAGTACTTC,CASRTTETQYF
.,TRBV19,TRBJ1-5,.,TGTGCCAGTAGTATACCGGGGATGGGCAATCAGCCCCAGCATTTT,CASSIPGMGNQPQHF
once,TRBV7-8,TRBJ2-2,TRBD1,TGTGCCAGCAGCTCAGGACAGGGACGTATCACCGGGGAGCTGTTTTTT,CASSSGQGRITGELFF
.,TRBV6-1,TRBJ2-5,.,TGTGCCAGCAGTGAAGAGACAGGCTGGGGGCAAGAGACCCAGTACTTC,CASSEETGWGQETQYF
.,TRBV13,TRBJ2-1,.,TGTGCCAGCAGCCCCAACCGGTTTGAGCAGTTCTTC,CASSPNRFEQFF
.,TRBV29-1,TRBJ1-5,.,TGCAGCGTTGTAGTGTCAGGGGATCAGCCCCAGCATTTT,CSVVVSGDQPQHF
.,TRBV19,TRBJ2-7,TRBD1,TGTGCCAGTAGTATAGGCTTGACAGGGGGCTACGACGAGCAGTACTTC,CASSIGLTGGYDEQYF
.,TRBV5-1,TRBJ1-4,.,TGCGCCAGCAGCTTGAGAGGGACAACTAATGAAAAACTGTTTTTT,CASSLRGTTNEKLFF
.,TRBV10-1,TRBJ2-3,TRBD2,TGCGCCAGCAGTGAAACTAGCGGGGGTGCAGGAGATACGCAGTATTTT,CASSETSGGAGDTQYF
many,TRBV10-2,TRBJ1-2,.,TGCGCCAGCAGTGATGCAGACAGGAGCTATGGCTACACCTTC,CASSDADRSYGYTF
many,TRBV9,TRBJ2-3,.,TGTGCCAGCAGCCCACTCACTAGGACCGGGAGCACAGATACGCAGTATTTT,CASSPLTRTGSTDTQYF
once,TRBV10-1,TRBJ1-2,.,TGCGCCAGCAGTTCCAGGGTCGGGGGTGGCTACACCTTC,CASSSRVGGGYTF
.,TRBV7-3,TRBJ2-3,TRBD1,TGTGCCAGCAGCTCTGGACAGGGGTCCACAGATACGCAGTATTTT,CASSSGQGSTDTQYF
once,TRBV5-1,TRBJ2-7,.,TGCGCCAGCAGCTTGGCCTCGGCAGGGAATCACGAGCAGTACTTC,CASSLASAGNHEQYF
.,TRBV28,TRBJ2-6,.,TGTGCCAGCACACGGGCTGGGGCCAACGTCCTGACTTTC,CASTRAGANVLTF
once,TRBV7-8,TRBJ2-2,TRBD1,TGTGCCAGCAGCATCGACAGGGGGCTCGGAACCGGGGAGCTGTTTTTT,CASSIDRGLGTGELFF
.,TRBV6-4,TRBJ2-2,TRBD2,TGTGCCAGCAGTGAAGGCGGGGGAGGTGAGGAGCTGTTTTTT,CASSEGGGGEELFF
.,TRBV2,TRBJ1-1,.,TGTGCCAGCAGTGAAAGCACGGGGAAAACTGAAGCTTTCTTT,CASSESTGKTEAFF
.,TRBV27,TRBJ1-6,.,TGTGCCAGCAGTTTATCGGCGCGGTATAATTCACCCCTCCACTTT,CASSLSARYNSPLHF
.,TRBV3-1/TRBV3-2,TRBJ1-6,.,TGTGCCAGCAGCCCCCGGACAGTATCTTCACCCCTCCACTTT,CASSPRTVSSPLHF
.,TRBV11-1,TRBJ2-3,TRBD2,TGTGCCAGCACCCGGACTAGGCCCGCAGATACGCAGTATTTT,CASTRTRPADTQYF
.,TRBV28,TRBJ1-2,.,TGTGCCAGCAGTACTGGGGGGGGAGGCTACACCTTC,CASSTGGGGYTF
.,TRBV5-4,TRBJ1-4,TRBD1,TGTGCCAGCAGCTTGAATCAGGGGGTCAACGAAAAACTGTTTTTT,CASSLNQGVNEKLFF
.,TRBV18,TRBJ2-3,.,TGTGCCAGCTCACCAGGCCAGGGGTATACAGATACGCAGTATTTT,CASSPGQGYTDTQYF
.,TRBV14,TRBJ1-1,TRBD1,TGTGCCAGCAGCTCCAGGGGACAGGGTGCTGCTGAAGCTTTCTTT,CASSSRGQGAAEAFF
few,TRBV11-2,TRBJ2-6,TRBD1,TGTGCCAGCAGAAAACAGGGGTCCGGGGCCAACGTCCTGACTTTC,CASRKQGSGANVLTF
.,TRBV24-1,TRBJ1-1,TRBD1,TGTGCCACCAGTCACGGACAGGGAGACACTGAAGCTTTCTTT,CATSHGQGDTEAFF
once,TRBV6-5,TRBJ2-1,TRBD2,TGTGCCAGCACCATACTAGCGGGGGGGAACAATGAGCAGTTCTTC,CASTILAGGNNEQFF